What follows describes a single TCR beta chain. This clonotype was counted only a few times. It has no known antigen specificity. The sample holds no much larger clone one base away, and base qualities are not on file. The germline V gene sets CDR1 to MNHEY and CDR2 to SVGAGI. V is shortened by 0 bases, J by 4 bases, and the region joining them spans 15 bases. From the cysteine through the phenylalanine, the CDR3 covers 16 amino acids. The read is trimmed to its CDR3 DNA, 48 bases read in frame from base 1. These data belong to a study of T-cell reconstitution after alpha-beta-depleted transplantation in children (dated by TCRdb to 2016 to 2018). The study in broad terms: Using TCR repertoire profiling, the study quantitatively followed how T-cell immune reconstitution unfolded in children after TCRalphabeta/CD19-depleted allogeneic hematopoietic cell transplantation. The investigation overall reported the following: Apparently early alphabetaT-cell count recovery about two months after transplant reportedly relied on only several hundred rapidly expanded clones derived from non-depleted graft cells. The high TCRbeta diversity at day 60 in some patients was ascribed to recipient T cells and intrathymic progenitors that had survived conditioning. Hyperexpanded clone frequencies declined over subsequent months; after one year, T-cell counts and TCRbeta diversity were mostly attributed to newly produced T cells.

The intended sense of this specimen's treatment or condition label: allogeneic hematopoietic cell transplantation with graft depleted of TCRalphabeta T cells and CD19 B cells. The transplant recipients were children given TCRalphabeta/CD19-depleted allogeneic hematopoietic cell grafts. The method was PCR. The run used an Illumina HiSeq 2500. To normalize quantification of the TCRbeta repertoire, the TCR libraries were built with molecular barcoding that relied on unique molecular identifiers. TCRdb applied fastp at Q25 and MiXCR to the public reads, then kept only in-frame beta chains. Entries are consolidated by CDR3 protein sequence, retaining the most common genes and DNA. The sample table contains about 830,000 distinct CDR3 sequences; only one count was recorded for approximately 15% of them. Clones ranked in the top ten supply roughly 4.8% of the sample.

The clonotype comes from a male patient younger than 18 who had a stem cell transplant for acute lymphoblastic leukemia, so the T cells may come from the graft donor. The chain is made from TRBV6-5 and TRBJ1-2, with TRBD1 perhaps the D gene, on 5 matching bases. The sample here was PBMCs, mostly from graft donor cells, taken 360 days after TCRalphabeta/CD19-depleted stem cell transplant. CDR3 protein: CASSYSGDRSIYGYTF. The DNA sequence follows: TGTGCCAGCAGTTACTCTGGAGACAGATCGATCTATGGCTACACCTTC.